This entry lists 2 T cell receptor beta chains sequenced from one sample in a study of a mutant IDH1 vaccine in newly diagnosed glioma. Some clones are missing from TCRdb's copy, which holds only in-frame ones; the method was immunoSEQ multiplex PCR. The table includes about 42,000 clones, approximately 85% detected once. For these receptors, no antigen is known. Documented time point: week 5, during vaccination. Doses of 300 ug of mutant IDH1 20-mer peptide were given with topical imiquimod. The sample was PBMCs, taken from a glioma patient whose treatment included an IDH1 peptide vaccine. The receptors were sampled from a middle-aged man with glioma.

The chain couples TRBV29-1 to TRBJ1-3; tentatively, D is TRBD1 (6 bases). The V gene lost 5 bases and the J gene lost 3 bases, with 14 bases spanning the gap. There are 14 residues in the CDR3. Germline V gives CDR1 SQVTM, CDR2 ANQGSEA. CDR3 nucleotide sequence: TGCAGCGTTTTGTTGGACAGTCGTGGAAACACCATATATTTT. The encoded protein is CSVLLDSRGNTIYF.

The chain joins TRBV18 to TRBJ2-1; D unclear. The CDR3 has 15 amino acids. Germline CDR1 is KGHSH and CDR2 is LQKENI. V gave up 4 bases and J gave up 3 bases, with 13 bases separating them. The CDR3 protein is CASSQAELYYNEQFF. CDR3 in DNA: TGTGCCAGCTCACAGGCGGAATTATACTACAATGAGCAGTTCTTC.